Included here is one T cell receptor (beta chain) sequence, with context. A junction end diverges from the germline sequence, so it may reflect a read error. A previously described protocol, modified, built RNA-based TCR cDNA libraries. Sample barcodes were added at both library ends during cDNA synthesis. MiXCR, applied by TCRdb to the 5' RACE reads, yields one record per CDR3 protein. The data show 350,000 to 400,000 distinct CDR3 sequences, under 30% seen once. CDR1 is MNHNS and CDR2 is SASEGT in the germline V gene. The CDR3 totals 14 residues. The data derive from a study of identical twins' blood T cells.

The J gene is TRBJ1-5, the V gene TRBV6-1; D is undetermined. The TCR sequence derives from a woman aged 18 to 55 in good health. The sample consisted of PBMCs. As DNA, the CDR3 is TGTGCCAGCAACATCGAGATCGGCAATCAGCCCAAGCATTTT. This codes for CASNIEIGNQPKHF.